One and the same sample provided the 9 T cell receptor beta chains below, sequenced in a study of cytomegalovirus exposure and HLA in healthy donors. Primers included in the PCR were 60 Vbeta and 13 Jbeta primers. Measured with immunoSEQ multiplex PCR; TCRdb has only the in-frame clones, and not every one. The sample records 75,000 to 90,000 clones, around 70% being singletons. Sequences were obtained from PBMCs. These receptors were taken from a middle-aged woman in good health and CMV-seropositive.

The gene calls are TRBV2 and TRBJ2-3; TRBD1 agrees at 7 bases. V dropped 4 bases and J dropped 3; count of bases not matched to a gene: 7. Per germline, CDR1 SNHLY and CDR2 FYNNEI. The CDR3 consists of 15 residues. CDR3 protein: CASSALGTDTDTQYF. The CDR3 coding sequence is TGTGCCAGCAGTGCCCTGGGGACAGATACAGATACGCAGTATTTT.

The chain has TRBV4-1 and TRBJ2-2; TRBD2 agrees at 7 bases. Trimming cost V 0 bases and J 6 bases; bases outside gene matches: 13. The germline CDR1 and CDR2 sequences are MGHRA and YSYEKL. CDR3 length equals 18 residues. The CDR3 DNA reads TGCGCCAGCAGCCAAGATGAAAGCGGGGTCGGTAGGGCCGGGGAGCTGTTTTTT. It yields the protein CASSQDESGVGRAGELFF.

The chain carries TRBV4-1 and TRBJ2-3; D ambiguous. With 0 bases removed from V and 5 bases from J, the gap between germline ends came to 12 bases. The CDR3 spans 15 residues. Germline V lookup: CDR1 MGHRA, CDR2 YSYEKL. The CDR3 protein is CASSQEQTGRDTQYF. For the CDR3, the DNA is TGCGCCAGCAGCCAAGAACAGACCGGAAGAGATACGCAGTATTTT.

Comments on this clone: An end of the junction does not agree with germline; a read error may underlie this. The chain is built from TRBV15 and TRBJ1-2; D is unresolved. The CDR3 has 13 amino acids. The germline CDR1 and CDR2 sequences are LNHNV and YYDKDF (reference sequence). DNA for the CDR3: TGTGCCGCGGCGGCCGACCGTCGCTATGGCTACCCCTTC. Translated, it gives CAAAADRRYGYPF.

For the CDR3, the DNA is TGTGCCAGCAGCTTGGGTGGGCAGGCCGCCTACGAGCAGTACTTC. This sequence encodes CASSLGGQAAYEQYF. V and J are TRBV5-4 and TRBJ2-7; D unresolved. Trimming removed 0 bases at V and 2 bases at J, with 12 bases between. CDR1 is SGHNT and CDR2 is YYREEE in the germline V gene (reference sequence). The length of the CDR3 is 15 residues. Looking up the rest from reference TRBV5-4 and TRBJ2-7 gives the full variable domain: ETGVTQSPTHLIKTRGQQVTLRCSSQSGHNTVSWYQQALGQGPQFIFQYYREEENGRGNFPPRFSGLQFPNYSSELNVNALELDDSALYLCASSLGGQAAYEQYFGPGTRLTVT.

This chain uses TRBV6-1 with TRBJ2-7; TRBD2 is a possible D gene (6 bases). V was pared by 0 bases and J by 0 bases, with 18 bases between. Germline assignment: CDR1 MNHNS and CDR2 SASEGT. The CDR3 is 18 amino acids. This CDR3 is CASSEAIWGTASSYEQYF. The CDR3 DNA reads TGTGCCAGCAGTGAAGCGATCTGGGGGACTGCGAGCTCCTACGAGCAGTACTTC.

The chain carries TRBV7-9 and TRBJ2-7; 7 bases map to TRBD1. The germline V gene has CDR1 SEHNR and CDR2 FQNEAQ (reference sequence). This CDR3 has 15 residues. Trimming at V came to 3 bases and at J to 4 bases, leaving 9 bases not matched to a gene. The CDR3 sequence: CASSFGDRAPYEQYF. The CDR3 DNA reads TGTGCCAGCAGCTTTGGGGACAGAGCACCTTACGAGCAGTACTTC.

The chain joins TRBV15 to TRBJ1-6; 7 bases line up with TRBD1. The J segment lost 8 bases and the V segment lost 4 bases, leaving 5 bases of the junction unmatched. Germline loops: CDR1 LNHNV, CDR2 YYDKDF (reference sequence). This CDR3 comprises 14 residues. CDR3 nucleotide sequence: TGTGCCACCAGCACTGGACAGGTAGATTCACCCCTCCACTTT. This codes for CATSTGQVDSPLHF.

The rearrangement uses TRBV19 and TRBJ1-5, with a weak D call TRBD1 (5 bases). CDR1 is LNHDA and CDR2 is SQIVND in the germline V gene (reference sequence). Trimming stripped 7 bases from V and 0 bases from J, with 16 bases between. CDR3 length equals 16 residues. CDR3 loop: CASTTWGVYSNQPQHF. CDR3 DNA: TGTGCCAGTACTACGTGGGGGGTCTATAGCAATCAGCCCCAGCATTTT. Full variable domain (outside the CDR3, taken from reference TRBV19 and TRBJ1-5): DGGITQSPKYLFRKEGQNVTLSCEQNLNHDAMYWYRQDPGQGLRLIYYSQIVNDFQKGDIAEGYSVSREKKESFPLTVTSAQKNPTAFYLCASTTWGVYSNQPQHFGDGTRLSIL.